The 6 T cell receptor beta chains in this list originate from one sample, sequenced in a study of T cells in Graves' hyperthyroidism and ophthalmopathy (dated 2019 in TCRdb). Receptor libraries were prepared by multiplex PCR. Instrument used: Illumina HiSeq 2000. Amplification of TCR beta CDR3 regions was carried out from RNA transcripts. The first round of RT-PCR for the TCR CDR3 was performed with the HTBI primer set and the Qiagen OneStep RT-PCR kit. TCRdb reprocessing: public reads trimmed at Q25 with fastp, clones called with MiXCR, in-frame beta chains kept. Here each entry gathers all rows of one CDR3 protein and keeps the most common genes and DNA. Within this sample are approximately 600,000 distinct CDR3 sequences, with around 15% of them counted one time only. The leading ten clones occupy about 3.8% of the sample. What was sequenced was blood. Every receptor here comes from a woman in her thirties with Graves' hyperthyroidism.

The V and J genes are TRBV29-1 and TRBJ2-3; 11 bases align to TRBD2. With 5 bases clipped from V and 6 bases from J, the junction kept 7 bases outside the gene matches. The CDR3 is 14 residues long. Germline loops: CDR1 SQVTM, CDR2 ANQGSEA. This chain's CDR3 is CSVFASGRSDTQYF. CDR3 in DNA: TGCAGCGTTTTCGCTAGCGGGAGGTCCGATACGCAGTATTTT.

The rearrangement uses TRBV6-1 and TRBJ2-1; 9 nucleotides line up with TRBD2. V trimming: 6 bases; J trimming: 9 bases; junction bases outside the gene matches: 12. Germline V lookup: CDR1 MNHNS, CDR2 SASEGT. This CDR3 has 15 residues. The CDR3 spells CASRPGASGMAEQFF. The CDR3 coding sequence is TGTGCCAGCAGGCCAGGAGCTAGCGGGATGGCTGAGCAGTTCTTC.

This clonotype was counted between two and nine times. The V call is TRBV5-4, the J call TRBJ1-2, with 7 bases lining up with TRBD1. This CDR3 is built from 14 residues. V was pared by 2 bases and J by 5 bases, with 6 bases of the junction left unmatched. The germline CDR1 and CDR2 sequences are SGHNT and YYREEE (reference sequence). This CDR3 reads CASSFDRAGYGYTF. The CDR3 DNA reads as TGTGCCAGCAGCTTTGACAGGGCAGGATATGGCTACACCTTC.

This clonotype was observed many times. V usage is TRBV10-3 and J usage is TRBJ2-7; weak D call: TRBD1 (6 bases). The CDR3 totals 16 residues. The germline CDR1 and CDR2 sequences are ENHRY and SYGVKD. Trimming shortened V by 6 bases and J by 3 bases, and 21 bases separated the two germline ends. CDR3 amino acids: CAISDPGRGFSYEQYF. DNA of the CDR3: TGTGCCATCAGCGACCCGGGCAGGGGATTTAGCTACGAGCAGTACTTC.

On this clonotype itself: This may come from a read error, since a much larger clone is one base off. The chain has TRBV6-2 or TRBV6-3 and TRBJ2-3; perhaps TRBD1 as D (6 bases). The CDR3 length is 15 residues. Germline V gene sequence: CDR1 MNHEY, CDR2 SVGEGT. CDR3 loop: CTSSPGTPYTDTQYF. Here the CDR3 DNA reads TGTACCAGCAGCCCCGGGACACCATACACAGATACGCAGTATTTT.

CDR3 nucleotide sequence: TGTGCCAGTAGAATGAGGCAGGCGAACGAGCAGTACTTC. Translating gives CASRMRQANEQYF. The chain recombines TRBV19 with TRBJ2-7; D unclear. This CDR3 region has 13 residues. Germline V gives CDR1 LNHDA, CDR2 SQIVND (reference sequence). V lost 6 bases and J lost 5, with 14 bases in between.